A single T cell receptor (beta chain) is shown here with its context. Its specificity is unknown. This record belongs to a study of identical twins. Study results and caveats: Cord blood beta clonotypes present at high abundance carried fewer insertions; no such pattern appeared in memory repertoires. There was more out-of-frame TCR alpha sharing in monozygotic twins than models estimated. Beta out-of-frame sequences showed weaker excess sharing between twins.

Template switching introduced a universal primer site, and the cDNA bore unique molecular identifiers. MiXCR, run by TCRdb on the 5' RACE reads, gives a single entry per CDR3 protein. In the table there are some 260,000 distinct CDR3 sequences, around 15% of which are singletons. CDR3 length: 12 residues. V was clipped by 9 bases and J by 7 bases, with 16 bases between them. Germline V gene sequence: CDR1 SNHLY, CDR2 FYNNEI. Sample: memory (CD45RO+) T cells sorted from blood. The TCR was taken from a young woman in good health. V and J are TRBV2 and TRBJ2-7, with D possibly matching TRBD2 (5 bases). For the CDR3, the DNA is TGTGCCAGTACGTCAGAACGCGGGGAGCAGTACTTC. Translation gives CASTSERGEQYF.